This TCR beta chain came from a study of T cell responses to AZD1222 COVID-19 vaccine. The CDR3 runs 14 residues. In germline, CDR1 is GTSNPN, CDR2 SVGIG (reference sequence). Trimming shortened V by 8 bases and J by 0 bases, and 14 bases separated the two germline ends. Pooled in the analysis were second doses at about 4 or about 12 weeks. Only in-frame clones appear in the TCRdb table, and some are missing; sequencing was by immunoSEQ multiplex PCR. In the table there are some 110,000 clones, more than 85% of which are singletons. Study-level results: Receipt of two AZD1222 doses was followed by a rise in Spike-specific TCR breadth and depth. Unmutated regions of variants are reportedly targeted by nearly half of spike-specific TCRs.

Remarks on this clone: The antigen remains unidentified.

This TCR derives from an adult who received the AZD1222 COVID-19 vaccine. Specimen: peripheral blood, collected 28 days after the second AZD1222 dose. This chain links TRBV30 with TRBJ1-3, with a weak D call TRBD1 (5 bases). The CDR3 DNA follows: TGTGCCGGACGTGGGGCCGTCTCTGGAAACACCATATATTTT. Amino acid sequence: CAGRGAVSGNTIYF.